Presented here are 22 T cell receptor beta chains from one specimen sequenced in a study of blood T cell repertoires in COVID-19. Some clones are missing from TCRdb's copy, which holds only in-frame ones; the method was immunoSEQ multiplex PCR. The table has 150,000 to 180,000 clones, roughly 82% seen once. What was sequenced was peripheral blood. These TCRs come from a woman aged 45 to 65 with acute or convalescent COVID-19.

J is TRBJ1-5 and V is TRBV3-1 (or the pseudogene TRBV3-2); the D is unclear. V lost 1 base and J 3 bases, leaving 10 bases between the germline ends. The CDR3 is made up of 15 amino acids. Germline CDR1 reads LGHDT; CDR2 reads YNNKEL (reference sequence). The CDR3 nucleotides are TGTGCCAGCAGCCAAGCGGGATTGGCCAATCAGCCCCAGCATTTT. It yields the protein CASSQAGLANQPQHF.

This clone was observed a few times. The chain links TRBV7-9 to TRBJ1-1; 9 nucleotides agree with TRBD1. The CDR3 is 16 amino acids. CDR1 and CDR2 (germline): SEHNR, FQNEAQ (reference sequence). V lost 2 bases, J lost 11 bases, and 15 bases stayed unmatched. The CDR3, as DNA: TGTGCCAGCAGCTTACTAACCCCGGGACAGGGTAAAACGGCTTTCTTT. Translation: CASSLLTPGQGKTAFF.

The chain carries TRBV18 and TRBJ1-6; D is uncertain. The germline V gene encodes CDR1 KGHSH and CDR2 LQKENI. V was shortened by 6 bases and J by 11 bases, with 11 bases between the two germline ends. The CDR3 totals 12 residues. The CDR3 protein is CASSRNFPPLHF. In DNA, the CDR3 is TGTGCCAGCTCGAGGAACTTTCCACCCCTCCACTTT.

The chain carries TRBV28 and TRBJ2-7; 8 nucleotides match TRBD2. Looked up from germline, CDR1 is MDHEN and CDR2 is SYDVKM. The CDR3 is made up of 13 amino acids. Here the CDR3 DNA reads TGTGTTTGCGGGGGGAAAGTCCTCTACGAGCAGTACTTC. This encodes CVCGGKVLYEQYF.

The chain recombines TRBV5-1 with TRBJ2-5; 9 bases are shared with TRBD1. The length of the CDR3 is 15 residues. Unmatched junction bases numbered 5, after V lost 0 bases and J lost 5 bases. The germline V gene has CDR1 SGHRS and CDR2 YFSETQ. The chain's CDR3 is CASSLADRGRETQYF. CDR3 bases: TGCGCCAGCAGCTTGGCGGACAGGGGACGGGAGACCCAGTACTTC.

V and J are TRBV6-1 and TRBJ2-7, with 8 positions matching TRBD1. Germline CDR1 and CDR2: MNHNS and SASEGT. The CDR3 consists of 16 residues. Unmatched junction bases numbered 7, after V lost 2 bases and J lost 1 base. CDR3 in DNA: TGTGCCAGCAGTGAAATGCCCTGGACAGGGTCCTACGAGCAGTACTTC. Translated, it gives CASSEMPWTGSYEQYF.

The J gene is TRBJ2-7, the V gene TRBV5-6, with 12 positions matching TRBD2. Germline V gene lookup returns CDR1 SGHDT and CDR2 YYEEEE. The CDR3 runs 16 residues. The V segment lost 0 bases and the J segment 3 bases; nucleotides outside the gene matches: 4. This CDR3 reads CASSLVASGRVYEQYF. The DNA for the CDR3 is TGTGCCAGCAGCTTGGTAGCTAGCGGGAGGGTCTACGAGCAGTACTTC. The full variable domain, rest sourced from reference TRBV5-6 and TRBJ2-7, is DAGVTQSPTHLIKTRGQQVTLRCSPKSGHDTVSWYQQALGQGPQFIFQYYEEEERQRGNFPDRFSGHQFPNYSSELNVNALLLGDSALYLCASSLVASGRVYEQYFGPGTRLTVT.

This rearrangement joins TRBV12-3 or TRBV12-4 to TRBJ2-1; D ambiguous. Trimming stripped 7 bases from V and 6 bases from J, with 13 bases between. CDR3 length: 13 residues. The CDR3 here is CASTYIDINEQFF. The CDR3 DNA reads TGTGCCAGCACCTATATAGACATCAATGAGCAGTTCTTC.

The V and J genes are TRBV5-1 and TRBJ2-3; 9 bases align to TRBD2. The length of the CDR3 is 14 residues. The J segment lost 5 bases and the V segment lost 6 bases, leaving 7 bases of the junction unmatched. Germline V gives CDR1 SGHRS, CDR2 YFSETQ. CDR3 loop: CASIAGASGDTQYF. CDR3 nucleotide sequence: TGCGCCAGCATAGCGGGGGCGAGCGGAGATACGCAGTATTTT.

This clone was counted a few times. V and J are TRBV20-1 and TRBJ1-2; possible D gene TRBD1, 6 bases. This CDR3 region has 11 residues. Trimming removed 5 bases from V and 12 bases from J, with 16 bases in between. Per germline, CDR1 DFQATT and CDR2 SNEGSKA (reference sequence). The CDR3 loop reads CSAYPGQPHTF. In DNA, the CDR3 is TGCAGTGCTTATCCCGGACAGCCGCACACCTTC.

This chain uses TRBV18 with TRBJ2-1; D is uncertain. Trimming left V 0 bases short and J 8 bases short, with 8 bases between. The CDR3 loop spans 13 amino acids. CDR1 is KGHSH and CDR2 is LQKENI in the germline V gene. CDR3 sequence reads: CASSPPLVHEQFF. CDR3 bases: TGTGCCAGCTCACCACCGCTAGTCCATGAGCAGTTCTTC.

This chain links TRBV10-3 with TRBJ2-1, with D possibly being TRBD1 (7 bases). This CDR3 has 16 amino acids. V lost 8 bases and J 2 bases, leaving 19 bases between the germline ends. Germline CDR1 reads ENHRY; CDR2 reads SYGVKD. CDR3 coding DNA: TGTGCCATCTTAATACGACAGGGAGGTACCTACAATGAGCAGTTCTTC. Protein product: CAILIRQGGTYNEQFF.

This clone was seen a single time. V usage is TRBV5-1 and J usage is TRBJ2-7, with TRBD2 matching 11 bases. Trimming cost V 6 bases and J 0 bases; bases outside gene matches: 5. Germline loops: CDR1 SGHRS, CDR2 YFSETQ. There are 15 residues in the CDR3. CDR3 protein: CASKSGTSGSYEQYF. The CDR3 nucleotides read TGCGCCAGCAAATCCGGGACTAGCGGCTCCTACGAGCAGTACTTC.

The rearrangement uses TRBV30 and TRBJ1-5; no clear D. Germline V lookup: CDR1 GTSNPN, CDR2 SVGIG (reference sequence). V was pared by 2 bases and J by 1 base, with 15 bases between. There are 16 residues in the CDR3. The CDR3 DNA follows: TGTGCCTGGAGTCCCAGGTTTGGGCCCAGCAATCAGCCCCAGCATTTT. This gives the protein CAWSPRFGPSNQPQHF. The full variable domain, with the rest looked up from reference TRBV30 and TRBJ1-5, is SQTIHQWPATLVQPVGSPLSLECTVEGTSNPNLYWYRQAAGRGLQLLFYSVGIGQISSEVPQNLSASRPQDRQFILSSKKLLLSDSGFYLCAWSPRFGPSNQPQHFGDGTRLSIL.

The J gene is TRBJ1-1, the V gene TRBV18; D gene unclear. Germline CDR1 and CDR2: KGHSH and LQKENI. Trimming cost V 4 bases and J 5 bases, with 20 bases left between them. The CDR3 consists of 16 residues. The DNA of the CDR3 is TGTGCCAGCTCACGACTATTGCCACAATGGGGTACTGAAGCTTTCTTT. This gives the protein CASSRLLPQWGTEAFF.

V gene TRBV19 combines with J gene TRBJ1-2; D remains ambiguous. This CDR3 spans 13 amino acids. Germline V gene sequence: CDR1 LNHDA, CDR2 SQIVND (reference sequence). Trimming removed 3 bases at V and 2 bases at J, with 7 bases between. In DNA form, the CDR3 reads TGTGCCAGTAGTATTCCCGGGAACTATGGCTACACCTTC. Protein: CASSIPGNYGYTF.

The rearrangement links TRBV7-2 to TRBJ2-1, with a possible D match to TRBD2 (5 bases). The CDR3 totals 14 residues. Trimming cost V 5 bases and J 0 bases, with 8 bases left between them. Germline lookup yields CDR1 SGHTA and CDR2 FQGNSA. CDR3 protein: CASSQTSSYNEQFF. For the CDR3, the DNA is TGTGCCAGCAGCCAAACTAGCTCCTACAATGAGCAGTTCTTC.

This clone was picked up one time. This chain uses TRBV20-1 with TRBJ1-2; D ambiguous. Germline V lookup: CDR1 DFQATT, CDR2 SNEGSKA (reference sequence). V was clipped by 3 bases and J by 8 bases, with 10 bases between them. The CDR3 contains 11 residues. CDR3 sequence (DNA): TGCAGTGCTAGTTTAAGGAGCGGCTACACCTTC. Translation: CSASLRSGYTF.

This clone was seen more than once but under ten times. J is TRBJ2-5 and V is TRBV4-3, with a tentative D call TRBD1 (5 bases). From germline, CDR1 is LGHNA and CDR2 YSLEER. Trimming pared 0 bases from V and 1 base from J, leaving 9 bases between. The CDR3 is 15 amino acids. The CDR3 DNA reads as TGCGCCAGCAGCCAAGAATTCAGGGCCCAAGAGACCCAGTACTTC. It specifies CASSQEFRAQETQYF.

This sequence joins TRBV6-2 or TRBV6-3 and TRBJ2-7, with 11 nucleotides matching TRBD2. J gave up 2 bases and V 0 bases, and 15 bases lay outside the gene matches. Germline CDR1 MNHEY, CDR2 SVGEGT. The CDR3 consists of 20 residues. In nucleotides, the CDR3 is TGTGCCAGCAGTTACTCCGTTTTCGGTAGCGGGAGGGCCTGGACCTACGAGCAGTACTTC. This sequence encodes CASSYSVFGSGRAWTYEQYF.

This clone was counted only a few times. The V call is TRBV6-2 or TRBV6-3, the J call TRBJ2-3; D is unclear. The CDR3 has 14 residues. Per germline, CDR1 MNHEY and CDR2 SVGEGT. V lost 0 bases, J lost 4 bases, and 8 bases lay in between. The CDR3 reads CASSYSAPADTQYF. The CDR3 DNA is TGTGCCAGCAGTTACTCGGCACCTGCAGATACGCAGTATTTT.

The rearrangement uses TRBV4-2 and TRBJ2-3, with 8 bases aligning to TRBD2. V trimming: 2 bases; J trimming: 6 bases; junction bases outside the gene matches: 7. Germline loops: CDR1 LGHNA, CDR2 YNFKEQ. The CDR3 extends over 15 amino acids. CDR3 sequence reads: CASSQSGLERDTQYF. CDR3 coding DNA: TGTGCCAGCAGCCAATCGGGACTAGAGCGCGATACGCAGTATTTT.